Listed here is a single T cell receptor (beta chain). Time point defined: newly diagnosed GD, antithyroid drugs for less than 3 months. Extracted PBMC RNA gave rise to the TCR library. This sample is drawn from a study of regulatory T cells in long-lasting Graves disease. From germline, CDR1 is KGHDR and CDR2 SFDVKD. Trimming shortened V by 5 bases and J by 5 bases, and 12 bases separated the two germline ends. This CDR3 has 14 amino acids. Construction of TCR beta libraries relied on iRepertoire HTBI primers and on Arm-PCR targeting CDR3 regions. MiXCR, applied by TCRdb to the multiplex PCR reads, yields one record per CDR3 protein. Of 400,000 to 500,000 distinct CDR3 sequences listed, 16% are singletons. This sample also appeared in a second study, on T cells in Graves' hyperthyroidism and ophthalmopathy. Turning to that study: Researchers ran a first-round RT-PCR on the TCR CDR3 using the HTBI primer set.

The sequencing used peripheral blood mononuclear cells (PBMCs), collected at new diagnosis, from a patient treated with antithyroid drugs. The V and J genes are TRBV24-1 and TRBJ2-1; D may be TRBD1 or TRBD2 (5 bases each). The clonotype was recovered from a woman aged 18-29 years with Graves disease. The CDR3 sequence is CATSGYGADNEQFF. The CDR3 DNA reads as TGTGCCACCAGTGGATACGGGGCCGACAATGAGCAGTTCTTC.